The next 23 T cell receptor beta chains were all read from a single sample in a study of cytomegalovirus exposure and HLA in healthy donors. TCRdb keeps only in-frame clones here, not all; method: immunoSEQ multiplex PCR. The sample records approximately 65,000 clones, roughly 95% being singletons. Sequences were obtained from PBMCs. Receptor source: a woman under 30 in good health and CMV-seropositive.

This clone was counted a single time. The chain employs TRBV4-3 and TRBJ2-2; D not certain. Germline-derived CDR1 and CDR2 are LGHNA and YSLEER. The CDR3 is 15 amino acids. The V and J ends lost 0 bases and 3 bases respectively, with 8 bases between them. In DNA form, the CDR3 reads TGCGCCAGCAGCCAAGATAAACTTTACACCGGGGAGCTGTTTTTT. This codes for CASSQDKLYTGELFF.

The rearrangement uses TRBV4-3 and TRBJ2-2, with a possible D match to TRBD1 (6 bases). This CDR3 region has 15 residues. Germline-derived CDR1 and CDR2 are LGHNA and YSLEER. V shed 2 bases and J shed 4 bases, with 11 bases lying between them. CDR3 protein: CASSQTTGPTGELFF. Here the CDR3 DNA reads TGCGCCAGCAGCCAAACAACAGGGCCCACCGGGGAGCTGTTTTTT.

The rearrangement joins TRBV7-9 to TRBJ2-7, with TRBD2 matching 13 bases. Germline V gives CDR1 SEHNR, CDR2 FQNEAQ (reference sequence). The CDR3 spans 14 residues. The V and J ends lost 7 bases and 6 bases, in that order; junction bases with no gene match: 6. The CDR3 coding sequence is TGTGCCAGCAAACTAGCGGGAGGGCCAGGCGAGCAGTACTTC. Translated: CASKLAGGPGEQYF.

The rearrangement uses TRBV18 and TRBJ1-5; TRBD1 is a possible D gene (6 bases). V was clipped by 8 bases and J by 4 bases, with 15 bases between them. The CDR3 covers 14 residues. From germline, CDR1 is KGHSH and CDR2 LQKENI. CDR3 amino acids: CASNQGQQNQPQHF. The CDR3 DNA follows: TGTGCCAGCAACCAGGGACAACAAAATCAGCCCCAGCATTTT.

This chain uses TRBV5-1 with TRBJ1-2; perhaps TRBD1 as D (5 bases). The germline V gene encodes CDR1 SGHRS and CDR2 YFSETQ. The CDR3 consists of 12 residues. Trimming removed 4 bases at V and 4 bases at J, with 8 bases between. The CDR3 sequence: CASSADTYGYTF. DNA of the CDR3: TGCGCCAGCAGCGCGGACACCTATGGCTACACCTTC.

V usage is TRBV7-9 and J usage is TRBJ2-1, with 7 bases fitting TRBD1. Germline V gene sequence: CDR1 SEHNR, CDR2 FQNEAQ (reference sequence). The CDR3 is 13 amino acids. Germline trimming cut 2 bases from V and 7 bases from J; bases unmatched to any gene: 2. CDR3 in amino acids: CASSLTGVNEQFF. The CDR3, as DNA: TGTGCCAGCAGCTTAACAGGGGTGAATGAGCAGTTCTTC.

The chain joins TRBV4-2 to TRBJ2-7, with D possibly being TRBD1 (5 bases). CDR3 size: 15 residues. Trimming pared 1 base from V and 3 bases from J, leaving 13 bases between. Germline CDR1 reads LGHNA; CDR2 reads YNFKEQ. This CDR3 reads CASSQVVTGDYEQYF. The CDR3 region has the DNA TGTGCCAGCAGCCAAGTCGTTACAGGAGACTACGAGCAGTACTTC.

V and J are TRBV29-1 and TRBJ1-2; D perhaps matches TRBD1 (6 bases). This CDR3 is built from 12 residues. Trimming took off 4 bases at V and 8 bases at J, with 14 bases between the two ends. CDR1 SQVTM and CDR2 ANQGSEA come from the germline V gene. The CDR3 reads CSVGGGVGGYTF. CDR3 in DNA: TGCAGCGTTGGGGGGGGCGTGGGGGGCTACACCTTC.

V is TRBV28 and J is TRBJ2-7, with 9 positions matching TRBD2. The CDR3 totals 15 residues. The V gene's germline CDR1 is MDHEN and CDR2 SYDVKM. The ends lost 6 bases at V and 0 bases at J; junction bases unmatched: 6. CDR3 nucleotides: TGTGCCAGCAGCGAGCTAGCGGGGTTCTCCTACGAGCAGTACTTC. Translating it yields CASSELAGFSYEQYF.

The genes are TRBV5-1 and TRBJ1-2; D is unresolved. The CDR3 sequence is 13 residues long. V lost 4 bases and J 2 bases, leaving 9 bases between the germline ends. Germline V gene sequence: CDR1 SGHRS, CDR2 YFSETQ. The DNA of the CDR3 is TGCGCCAGCAGCAGGGAGGCAAACTATGGCTACACCTTC. Translated, it gives CASSREANYGYTF.

The V and J genes are TRBV4-3 and TRBJ1-5, with D possibly matching TRBD1 (5 bases). There are 15 residues in the CDR3. Trimming pared 3 bases from V and 5 bases from J, leaving 14 bases between. Germline values: CDR1 LGHNA, CDR2 YSLEER. CDR3 bases: TGCGCCAGCAGCCACGTCCGGGGGGGGGATCAGCCCCAGCATTTT. It yields the protein CASSHVRGGDQPQHF.

V is TRBV28 and J is TRBJ2-7; 10 nucleotides align to TRBD1. The CDR3 length is 15 residues. Germline assignment: CDR1 MDHEN and CDR2 SYDVKM. V was clipped by 5 bases and J by 2 bases; unmatched bases: 6. The CDR3 DNA reads as TGTGCCAGCAGTCCCTCGGGACAGGGGCCCTACGAGCAGTACTTC. Its protein product is CASSPSGQGPYEQYF.

The chain couples TRBV28 to TRBJ2-7, with D possibly TRBD1 on 5 matching bases. Trimming cost V 4 bases and J 5 bases, with 15 bases left between them. CDR1 and CDR2 (germline): MDHEN, SYDVKM. The CDR3 contains 14 residues. Here the CDR3 reads CASSSSAGPDEQYF. Written as DNA, the CDR3 is TGTGCCAGCAGTTCTTCAGCAGGGCCCGACGAGCAGTACTTC.

The rearrangement links TRBV11-3 to TRBJ2-2; D possibly corresponds to TRBD1 (5 bases). The CDR3 length is 15 residues. The V gene lost 3 bases and the J gene lost 1 base, with 9 bases spanning the gap. From germline, CDR1 is SGHNT and CDR2 YENEEA. CDR3 nucleotides: TGTGCCAGCAGCTTGGTAGGACAGAACACCGGGGAGCTGTTTTTT. Translating gives CASSLVGQNTGELFF.

V and J are TRBV7-3 and TRBJ2-1; TRBD1 matches 10 bases. Unmatched junction bases numbered 11, after V lost 4 bases and J lost 5 bases. The CDR3 has 17 amino acids. Germline CDR1 reads SGHTA; CDR2 reads FQGTGA. In nucleotides, the CDR3 is TGTGCCAGCAGCTCCAGTGTGGGGACAGGGGCGGACAATGAGCAGTTCTTC. Translating it yields CASSSSVGTGADNEQFF.

V usage is TRBV7-2 and J usage is TRBJ2-5; D may be TRBD2 (6 bases). The CDR3 sequence is 15 residues long. The V end was cut by 3 bases, the J end by 2 bases, with 13 bases between. In germline, CDR1 is SGHTA, CDR2 FQGNSA. In nucleotides, the CDR3 is TGTGCCAGCAGCTTTACGGGGGTCGGGCAAGAGACCCAGTACTTC. Translation: CASSFTGVGQETQYF.

The genes are TRBV28 and TRBJ1-5; D unclear. Trimming took off 7 bases at V and 6 bases at J, with 13 bases between the two ends. Germline assignment: CDR1 MDHEN and CDR2 SYDVKM. The CDR3 is 13 residues long. CDR3 in amino acids: CASTGNAIQPQHF. The CDR3 DNA reads as TGTGCCAGCACGGGAAACGCTATTCAGCCCCAGCATTTT. Complete variable domain (other parts from reference TRBV28 and TRBJ1-5): DVKVTQSSRYLVKRTGEKVFLECVQDMDHENMFWYRQDPGLGLRLIYFSYDVKMKEKGDIPEGYSVSREKKERFSLILESASTNQTSMYLCASTGNAIQPQHFGDGTRLSIL.

The chain has TRBV6-5 and TRBJ2-1; 10 positions match TRBD2. Germline lookup yields CDR1 MNHEY and CDR2 SVGAGI. V was clipped by 5 bases and J by 10 bases; unmatched bases: 11. The CDR3 contains 15 residues. CDR3 protein: CASSRPSGSLFEQFF. DNA of the CDR3: TGTGCCAGCAGTCGACCTAGCGGGAGTTTGTTCGAGCAGTTCTTC.

This clone was seen just once. The chain is built from TRBV9 and TRBJ2-1, with 11 positions matching TRBD2. Germline CDR1 and CDR2: SGDLS and YYNGEE. The CDR3 covers 17 residues. The trim removed 0 bases at V and 7 bases at J, leaving 9 bases unmatched. The CDR3 is CASSVVTSGSLRNEQFF. In DNA form, the CDR3 reads TGTGCCAGCAGCGTAGTTACTAGCGGGAGTCTACGGAATGAGCAGTTCTTC.

The chain combines TRBV28 with TRBJ1-3; 10 nucleotides agree with TRBD1. The CDR3 covers 17 residues. J gave up 0 bases and V 6 bases, and 8 bases lay outside the gene matches. Per the germline V gene, CDR1 is MDHEN and CDR2 is SYDVKM. The CDR3 DNA is TGTGCCAGCAGCCCCGTGGGACAGGGGATCTCTGGAAACACCATATATTTT. Translation: CASSPVGQGISGNTIYF.

The chain recombines TRBV7-9 with TRBJ1-5, with a weak D call TRBD1 (6 bases). Germline V gene lookup returns CDR1 SEHNR and CDR2 FQNEAQ (reference sequence). The V gene lost 5 bases and the J gene lost 3 bases, with 8 bases spanning the gap. There are 13 residues in the CDR3. The CDR3 reads CASSPGVNQPQHF. Here the CDR3 DNA reads TGTGCCAGCAGCCCAGGGGTCAATCAGCCCCAGCATTTT.

The chain uses TRBV19 and TRBJ1-1; 9 nucleotides match TRBD1. Germline V gives CDR1 LNHDA, CDR2 SQIVND (reference sequence). The length of the CDR3 is 15 residues. With 6 bases clipped from V and 0 bases from J, the junction kept 5 bases outside the gene matches. The CDR3 DNA follows: TGTGCCAGTAGGGGACAGGGCCATATGAACACTGAAGCTTTCTTT. Translating it yields CASRGQGHMNTEAFF.

V usage is TRBV7-2 and J usage is TRBJ2-3; 9 bases map to TRBD2. CDR1 and CDR2 from the germline V gene are SGHTA and FQGNSA. CDR3 length: 17 amino acids. With 1 base clipped from V and 5 bases from J, the junction kept 10 bases outside the gene matches. The CDR3 sequence: CASSLGGRAGGQDTQYF. CDR3 bases: TGTGCCAGCAGCTTAGGAGGTCGAGCGGGAGGCCAAGATACGCAGTATTTT.